This T cell receptor (beta chain) was found in a study of shared clonotypes between healthy human individuals (dated by TCRdb to 2018 to 2020). Some background on the complete study: Three men and two women, aged 18 to 49 years, made up the cohort. For each donor, three plates each were used for CD4 naive and CD4 memory, two plates were used for CD8 naive, and one plate was used for CD8 memory. The study deeply sequenced blood TCR repertoires of 5 or 6 healthy adults to estimate repertoire size and the extent of clonotype sharing between individuals. Per donor, leukapheresis produced somewhere between about 0.8 and 9 billion PBMCs. Libraries were prepared and TCR repertoires were sequenced by different laboratories using diverse techniques, in order to increase sequencing depth and limit assay-specific biases.

TCR CDR3 regions were amplified from genomic DNA by multiplex PCR using the deep immunoSEQ assay. Genomic DNA extracted from each cell subset was distributed evenly over all wells of several immunoSEQ 96-well plates, and each plate served as one replicate. For sorted subsets, about 200 ng genomic DNA, equal to 30,000 or so T cell genomes, was loaded into each replicate PCR. The purified libraries were quantified using a Qubit 3.0 fluorometer, sized with a Bioanalyzer 2100, and then quantified again using the KAPA Library Quantification kit. A separate single-read 150-cycle Illumina NextSeq 550 flow cell was used to sequence each immunoSEQ 96-well plate. In the paper's pipeline: Because the immunoSEQ output included only junctional sequences and no quality scores, the filtering could not be the same as the filtering used for full-length reads. To assign V/J genes and CDR3, sequences were annotated against IMGT germline references using PyIR, a Python wrapper for IgBLAST v1.9. Reads with weak V/J assignments (E-value above 1e-6), missing CDR3, stop codons, out-of-frame junctions, or ambiguous translated residues were removed. V3J clonotypes were defined by identical inferred V gene, J gene, and CDR3 amino acid sequence. The percentage overlap between two repertoires was calculated by dividing the number of shared unique clonotypes by the size of the smaller repertoire. Richness of each repertoire was evaluated using RTK rarefaction, the Chao1 estimator, and Recon v2.1 estimates of unobserved clonotypes. Generation probabilities were computed with OLGA for all TCRbeta clonotypes obtained by the gDNA method from several donors. Drawn from immuneACCESS, this table holds only the in-frame rearrangements with V and J called that TCRdb kept. Clones are partly lost; checked studies trace under half to an unresolved V gene and leave the rest unexplained. For V, J and clone size, that table is used; D and trimming come from the DNA. The sample contains about 1.1 million clones, approximately 80% of them found a single time. Of the sample, under 0.65% falls within the top ten clones.

On the study overall, not on this receptor specifically: The small number of donors limited the genetic and exposure-history diversity represented. Sampling was limited to blood, and TCR repertoires in tissue likely differ from TCR repertoires in blood. Even with the large sequencing depth, rarefaction of the sorted-subset datasets indicated that sequencing was incomplete. Compared with non-shared clonotypes, the clonotypes found in all four sorted-subset donors had higher generation probabilities. Naive subsets generally had larger estimated clonotype richness than memory subsets did. Pairwise subsampling indicated that sequencing depth was expected to affect the degree of clonotype sharing among donors. Approximately 5% of naive CD4, 3.5% of naive CD8, roughly 2.5% of memory CD4, and over 0.35% of memory CD8 clonotypes were shared across several donors.

Regarding this clone: Its cognate antigen has yet to be identified. The input lacks base qualities; no much larger clone sits a single base away.

The donors were healthy, HIV-negative adults who had no recently reported acute infections or vaccinations. Only Caucasian adults living in Nashville, Tennessee, USA were represented among the donors. CD4+ T cells were enriched through magnetic negative selection, after which naive cells were positively selected on CD45RA and the remaining negative fraction served as the memory subset. After blood collection by leukapheresis, PBMCs were isolated using Ficoll-Histopaque density gradient centrifugation and then cryopreserved in the vapor phase of liquid nitrogen. Analytical flow cytometry was used to check the purity and quantity of each magnetically sorted T cell population. Genomic DNA was isolated from every sorted fraction and measured by UV absorbance on a Nanodrop 2000c. Sequences were obtained from memory CD4+ T cells from PBMCs. What the cell subset or site label conveys for this sample: CD45RA-negative fraction. The sequence was collected from a man in his late teens or twenties in good health. Some clones in this sample may be carry-over from other donors' samples.

DNA sequence: TGTGCCAGCAGTTTAACATCAGACAGGCTTGAAGCTTTCTTT. It translates to CASSLTSDRLEAFF. The chain uses TRBV28 and TRBJ1-1; tentative D gene TRBD1, with 6 bases matching. CDR1 is given as MDHEN and CDR2 as SYDVKM, both from the germline V gene. The CDR3 starts with the cysteine, ends with the phenylalanine, and has 14 residues. Kept here is only the CDR3 DNA, which spans 42 bases and is read in frame from base 1. The trim is 2 bases for V and 7 bases for J, with a gap of 14 bases between the germline ends.